This T cell receptor (beta chain) was retrieved from a study of T cells in Graves' hyperthyroidism and ophthalmopathy. The CDR3 is made up of 12 amino acids. CDR1 and CDR2 from the germline V gene are SEHNR and FQNEAQ (reference sequence). It was RNA transcripts that yielded the amplified TCR beta CDR3 regions. With the HTBI primer set, the TCR CDR3 went through a first round of RT-PCR. TCRdb fed the multiplex PCR reads into MiXCR, producing one record per CDR3 protein. This table has some 500,000 distinct CDR3 sequences, 14% appearing once. Uncontrolled infection, other autoimmune disease, pregnancy or lactation excluded patients. The study's findings and limits: The blood repertoire included most of the expanded thyroid clonotypes above 0.001. Patients with ophthalmopathy were separated from those with stable hyperthyroidism by a 13 V-J model.

With regard to this clonotype: Its antigen is currently unknown. This clone may be a read error of a much larger clone one base away.

The sequence came from a woman aged 18-29 years with Graves' hyperthyroidism. Source material: blood. The rearrangement joins TRBV7-9 to TRBJ1-1, with D possibly being TRBD1 (6 bases). Here the CDR3 DNA reads TGTGCCGGACGCCCAGGGGAAACTGAAGATTTCTTT. Translation gives CAGRPGETEDFF.